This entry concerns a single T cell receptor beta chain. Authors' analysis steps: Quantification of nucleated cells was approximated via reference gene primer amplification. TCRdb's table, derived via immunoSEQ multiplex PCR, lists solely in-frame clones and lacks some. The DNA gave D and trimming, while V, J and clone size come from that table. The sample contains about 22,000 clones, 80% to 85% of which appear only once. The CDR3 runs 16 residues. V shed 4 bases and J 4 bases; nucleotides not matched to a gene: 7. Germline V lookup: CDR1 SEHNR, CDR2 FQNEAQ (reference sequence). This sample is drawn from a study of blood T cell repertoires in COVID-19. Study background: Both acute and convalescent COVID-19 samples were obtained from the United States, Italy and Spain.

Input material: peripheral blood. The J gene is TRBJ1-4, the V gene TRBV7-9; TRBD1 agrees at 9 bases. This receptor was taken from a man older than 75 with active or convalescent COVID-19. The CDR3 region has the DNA TGTGCCAGCAGCTCTAACGCGGGACAGGGTAATGAAAAACTGTTTTTT. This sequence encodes CASSSNAGQGNEKLFF.